The next 19 T cell receptor beta chains were all read from a single sample in a study of T cell changes during pregnancy in multiple sclerosis. Assay used: immunoSEQ multiplex PCR; TCRdb lists only in-frame clones, some missing. The sample holds around 88,000 clones, 92% seen once. Sequencing was performed on peripheral blood, taken after pregnancy. All receptors derive from a female donor in good health, enrolled as a control in a pregnancy study.

The chain employs TRBV5-6 and TRBJ2-3; 7 bases fit TRBD2. Losses at the gene ends were 1 base for V and 3 bases for J; bases not matched to a gene: 8. The CDR3 is 16 residues long. The germline CDR1 and CDR2 sequences are SGHDT and YYEEEE. The CDR3 nucleotides read TGTGCCAGCAGCTTGTACTGGAAAGCGGGGACAGATACGCAGTATTTT. This encodes CASSLYWKAGTDTQYF. Looking up the rest from reference TRBV5-6 and TRBJ2-3 gives the full variable domain: DAGVTQSPTHLIKTRGQQVTLRCSPKSGHDTVSWYQQALGQGPQFIFQYYEEEERQRGNFPDRFSGHQFPNYSSELNVNALLLGDSALYLCASSLYWKAGTDTQYFGPGTRLTVL.

This clone was seen more than once but under ten times. The V call is TRBV7-9, the J call TRBJ1-2, with D unclear. V was trimmed by 5 bases and J by 8 bases, leaving 9 bases between them. Germline V gives CDR1 SEHNR, CDR2 FQNEAQ (reference sequence). The CDR3 spans 11 residues. In DNA form, the CDR3 reads TGTGCCAGCAGCCCACGACACGGCTACACCTTC. It yields the protein CASSPRHGYTF. The variable domain in full, completed from reference TRBV7-9 and TRBJ1-2, reads DTGVSQNPRHKITKRGQNVTFRCDPISEHNRLYWYRQTLGQGPEFLTYFQNEAQLEKSRLLSDRFSAERPKGSFSTLEIQRTEQGDSAMYLCASSPRHGYTFGSGTRLTVV.

The rearrangement links TRBV7-9 to TRBJ1-5, with TRBD1 identical over 8 bases. This CDR3 has 12 amino acids. The germline V gene has CDR1 SEHNR and CDR2 FQNEAQ (reference sequence). With V trimmed by 6 bases and J by 7 bases, 2 bases remained unmatched. CDR3 in amino acids: CASRTGDQPQHF. CDR3 nucleotides: TGTGCCAGCAGGACAGGGGACCAGCCCCAGCATTTT.

The chain has TRBV10-1 and TRBJ1-1; D uncertain. This CDR3 comprises 12 residues. In germline, CDR1 is WNHNN, CDR2 SYGVQD (reference sequence). V was pared by 4 bases and J by 1 base, with 4 bases between. Here the CDR3 reads CASSAGNTEAFF. The CDR3 nucleotides read TGCGCCAGCAGTGCGGGGAACACTGAAGCTTTCTTT.

This clone has a single count. The J gene is TRBJ2-5, the V gene TRBV6-1; the D gene is possibly TRBD1 (6 bases). The CDR3 contains 16 residues. Deletions cut 2 bases from V and 0 bases from J, with 13 bases between. Germline V CDR1 and CDR2: MNHNS, SASEGT. CDR3 region: CASSEYGTTYQETQYF. CDR3 bases: TGTGCCAGCAGTGAATACGGGACAACGTACCAAGAGACCCAGTACTTC.

The V and J genes are TRBV2 and TRBJ1-1, with 7 nucleotides matching TRBD1. Trimming cost V 7 bases and J 4 bases; bases outside gene matches: 6. CDR1 is SNHLY and CDR2 is FYNNEI in the germline V gene. The CDR3 has 13 residues. CDR3 protein: CASINRGGTEAFF. As DNA, the CDR3 is TGTGCCAGCATCAACAGGGGCGGCACTGAAGCTTTCTTT.

The chain links TRBV19 to TRBJ1-1, with 9 bases matching TRBD1. There are 13 residues in the CDR3. The V segment lost 7 bases and the J segment 8 bases; nucleotides outside the gene matches: 8. Germline V CDR1 and CDR2: LNHDA, SQIVND (reference sequence). The CDR3 is CASIDRGIQEAFF. CDR3 nucleotides: TGTGCCAGTATCGACAGGGGGATCCAGGAAGCTTTCTTT.

V usage is TRBV14 and J usage is TRBJ1-4; D perhaps matches TRBD1 (5 bases). CDR1 is SGHDN and CDR2 is FVKESK in the germline V gene. Trimming pared 0 bases from V and 7 bases from J, leaving 12 bases between. The CDR3 has 15 residues. The CDR3 loop is CASSQEGQRGEKLFF. The CDR3 bases are TGTGCCAGCAGCCAAGAGGGGCAAAGGGGTGAAAAACTGTTTTTT.

The V call is TRBV7-9, the J call TRBJ2-1, with 15 bases fitting TRBD2. There are 19 residues in the CDR3. Germline CDR1 reads SEHNR; CDR2 reads FQNEAQ (reference sequence). J gave up 0 bases and V 5 bases, and 8 bases lay outside the gene matches. Here the CDR3 DNA reads TGTGCCAGCAGCCCACGGACTAGCGGGAGGGTTAGCTCCTACAATGAGCAGTTCTTC. This translates into CASSPRTSGRVSSYNEQFF. Full variable domain (rest looked up from reference TRBV7-9 and TRBJ2-1): DTGVSQNPRHKITKRGQNVTFRCDPISEHNRLYWYRQTLGQGPEFLTYFQNEAQLEKSRLLSDRFSAERPKGSFSTLEIQRTEQGDSAMYLCASSPRTSGRVSSYNEQFFGPGTRLTVL.

The V call is TRBV7-8, the J call TRBJ1-1, with no clear D. The germline V and J ends were trimmed by 3 bases and 0 bases, with 11 bases remaining between them. Germline CDR1 and CDR2: SGHVS and FQNEAQ. The CDR3 sequence is 15 residues long. The CDR3 region has the DNA TGTGCCAGCAGCTTGAGAGGGCCGGTGAACACTGAAGCTTTCTTT. Protein product: CASSLRGPVNTEAFF. Using reference TRBV7-8 and TRBJ1-1 for the parts outside the CDR3, the full variable domain is GAGVSQSPRYKVAKRGQDVALRCDPISGHVSLFWYQQALGQGPEFLTYFQNEAQLDKSGLPSDRFFAERPEGSVSTLKIQRTQQEDSAVYLCASSLRGPVNTEAFFGQGTRLTVV.

The chain joins TRBV6-4 to TRBJ2-3; 12 bases match TRBD2. V was clipped by 10 bases and J by 3 bases; unmatched bases: 17. Germline V CDR1 and CDR2: MRHNA, SNTAGT. CDR3 length: 18 amino acids. CDR3 protein: CATQPRIITSGGTDTQYF. For the CDR3, the DNA is TGTGCCACCCAACCTCGAATCATAACTAGCGGGGGGACAGATACGCAGTATTTT.

Here the CDR3 reads CASSLPMAGLNTEAFF. The DNA for the CDR3 is TGTGCCAGCAGTTTACCCATGGCAGGCTTGAACACTGAAGCTTTCTTT. The chain recombines TRBV28 with TRBJ1-1; D gene uncertain. The V gene's germline CDR1 is MDHEN and CDR2 SYDVKM. V lost 2 bases and J 0 bases, leaving 13 bases between the germline ends. The CDR3 length is 16 residues.

The CDR3 sequence is CASTSLADTRQEQYF. The DNA of the CDR3 is TGTGCCAGCACCTCTCTAGCGGACACGAGGCAGGAGCAGTACTTC. The V call is TRBV5-8, the J call TRBJ2-7; 7 nucleotides line up with TRBD2. Germline CDR1 and CDR2: SGHTS and YDEGEE. V dropped 6 bases and J dropped 7; count of bases not matched to a gene: 16. The CDR3 runs 15 residues.

The chain is built from TRBV4-2 and TRBJ1-1; no clear D. CDR1 LGHNA and CDR2 YNFKEQ come from the germline V gene. V lost 4 bases and J lost 2, with 17 bases in between. The CDR3 spans 16 residues. CDR3 protein: CASSRTVRTDNTEAFF. Written as DNA, the CDR3 is TGTGCCAGCAGCCGGACCGTCAGGACTGACAACACTGAAGCTTTCTTT.

The genes are TRBV9 and TRBJ2-1; no definite D call. This CDR3 region has 14 residues. The germline CDR1 and CDR2 sequences are SGDLS and YYNGEE. The ends were cut back, 1 base at V and 0 bases at J, with 5 bases in the middle. DNA of the CDR3: TGTGCCAGCAGCGTATTCAGCTCCTACAATGAGCAGTTCTTC. It translates to CASSVFSSYNEQFF.

This chain uses TRBV12-5 with TRBJ2-1; 8 bases are a match to TRBD1. Germline CDR1 and CDR2: LGHNT and FRNRAP. This CDR3 has 15 residues. V gave up 1 base and J gave up 8 bases; unmatched junction bases: 7. CDR3 bases: TGTGCTAGTGGTTTGGGGCAGGGGGCGGTTGATGAGCAGTTCTTC. Protein: CASGLGQGAVDEQFF.

The chain combines TRBV4-1 with TRBJ1-2; 8 nucleotides line up with TRBD1. The germline V gene has CDR1 MGHRA and CDR2 YSYEKL. This CDR3 is built from 15 residues. J was trimmed by 4 bases and V by 0 bases; bases with no gene match: 4. The CDR3 nucleotides are TGCGCCAGCAGCCAAGAGGCAGGGGGCAGCTATGGCTACACCTTC. This gives the protein CASSQEAGGSYGYTF.

The chain has TRBV5-4 and TRBJ2-7; D unclear. Trimming took off 3 bases at V and 6 bases at J, with 16 bases between the two ends. CDR1 and CDR2 (germline): SGHNT, YYREEE (reference sequence). There are 14 residues in the CDR3. The CDR3 DNA reads TGTGCCAGCAGCTCCCGACTGGCCTCGGGCGAGCAGTACTTC. Its protein is CASSSRLASGEQYF.

A single count supports this clone. This sequence joins TRBV27 and TRBJ2-1, with D possibly TRBD1 on 6 matching bases. Germline V lookup: CDR1 MNHEY, CDR2 SMNVEV (reference sequence). Trimming took 4 bases from V and 15 from J, leaving 16 bases between them. This CDR3 region has 12 residues. CDR3 protein: CASSSQGHKTFF. CDR3 in DNA: TGTGCCAGCAGTTCCCAGGGACACAAAACGTTCTTC.